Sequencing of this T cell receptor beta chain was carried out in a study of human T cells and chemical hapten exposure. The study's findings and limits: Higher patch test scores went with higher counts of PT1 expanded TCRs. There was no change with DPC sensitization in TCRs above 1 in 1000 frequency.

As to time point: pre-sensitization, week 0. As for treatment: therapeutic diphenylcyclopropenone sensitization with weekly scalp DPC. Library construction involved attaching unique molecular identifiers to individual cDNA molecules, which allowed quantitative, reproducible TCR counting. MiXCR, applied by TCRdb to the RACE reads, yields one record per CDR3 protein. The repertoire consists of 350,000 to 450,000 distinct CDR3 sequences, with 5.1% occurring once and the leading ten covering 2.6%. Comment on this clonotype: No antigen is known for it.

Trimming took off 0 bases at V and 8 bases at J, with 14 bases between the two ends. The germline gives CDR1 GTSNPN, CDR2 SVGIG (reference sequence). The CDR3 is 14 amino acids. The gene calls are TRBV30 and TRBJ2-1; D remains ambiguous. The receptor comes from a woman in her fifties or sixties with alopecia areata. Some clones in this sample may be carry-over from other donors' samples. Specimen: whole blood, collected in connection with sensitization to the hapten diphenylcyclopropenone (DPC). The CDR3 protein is CAWSVGVRMDEQFF. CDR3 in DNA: TGTGCCTGGAGTGTTGGCGTGAGGATGGATGAGCAGTTCTTC.